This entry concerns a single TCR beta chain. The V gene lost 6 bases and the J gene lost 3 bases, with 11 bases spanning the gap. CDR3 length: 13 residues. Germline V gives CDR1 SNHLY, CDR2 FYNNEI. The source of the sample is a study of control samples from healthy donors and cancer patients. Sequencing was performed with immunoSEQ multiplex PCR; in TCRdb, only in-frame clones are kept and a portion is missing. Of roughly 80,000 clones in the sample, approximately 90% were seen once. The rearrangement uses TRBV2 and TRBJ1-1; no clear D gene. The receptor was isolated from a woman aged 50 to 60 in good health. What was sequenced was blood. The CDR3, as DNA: TGTGCCAGCAGACGGGCATGGGACACTGAAGCTTTCTTT. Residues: CASRRAWDTEAFF.